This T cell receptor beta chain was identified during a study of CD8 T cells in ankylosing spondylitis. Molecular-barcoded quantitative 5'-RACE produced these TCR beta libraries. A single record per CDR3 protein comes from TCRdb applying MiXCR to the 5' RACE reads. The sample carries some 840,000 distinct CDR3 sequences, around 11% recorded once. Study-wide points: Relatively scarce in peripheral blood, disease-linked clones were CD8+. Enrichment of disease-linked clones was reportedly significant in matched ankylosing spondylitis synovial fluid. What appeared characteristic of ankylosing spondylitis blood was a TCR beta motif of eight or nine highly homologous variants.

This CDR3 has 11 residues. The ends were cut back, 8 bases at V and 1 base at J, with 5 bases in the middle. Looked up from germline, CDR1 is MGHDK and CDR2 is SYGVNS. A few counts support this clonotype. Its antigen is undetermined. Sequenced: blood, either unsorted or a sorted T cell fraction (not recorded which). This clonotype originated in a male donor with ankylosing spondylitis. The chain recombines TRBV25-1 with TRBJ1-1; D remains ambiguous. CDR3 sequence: CASLGNTEAFF. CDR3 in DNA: TGTGCCAGCCTAGGGAACACTGAAGCTTTCTTT. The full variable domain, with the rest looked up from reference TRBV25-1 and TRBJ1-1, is EADIYQTPRYLVIGTGKKITLECSQTMGHDKMYWYQQDPGMELHLIHYSYGVNSTEKGDLSSESTVSRIRTEHFPLTLESARPSHTSQYLCASLGNTEAFFGQGTRLTVV.